This TCR beta chain appears in the sequencing data of a study of T cell repertoires in cytomegalovirus infection. This clonotype was observed a few times. Its antigen is not identified. TCRdb called the reads again in MiXCR, with one record for every CDR3 protein. The sample includes tens of thousands of distinct CDR3 sequences, roughly 19% of them seen just once. Trimming took 1 base from V and 2 from J, leaving 9 bases between them. The CDR3 is 14 amino acids. Germline V gene sequence: CDR1 SGHNT, CDR2 YYREEE (reference sequence). The source material was CD8+ T cells from cultured PBMCs, sampled from culture after CMV antigen stimulation. This sequence was found in a human donor in good health (CMV status not recorded). Some clones in this sample may be carry-over from other donors' samples. The chain joins TRBV5-4 to TRBJ2-5; D call uncertain. The CDR3 loop is CASSLTESQETQYF. The CDR3 DNA is TGTGCCAGCAGCTTGACGGAGTCACAAGAGACCCAGTACTTC.